Following are 26 T cell receptor beta chains from one sample sequenced in a study of T cell repertoires in cytomegalovirus infection (dated by TCRdb to about 2019). Sequencer: Illumina HiSeq 1500. TCRdb passed the public sequencing reads through fastp at Q25 and MiXCR, retaining productive beta sequences. Each entry merges the rows of one CDR3 protein and shows their most common DNA and genes. This sample is represented by about 98,000 distinct CDR3 sequences; 15% to 20% of them were singletons. Less than 10% of the sample comes from the top ten. Sequencing was done on a sample of PBMCs. These receptors were taken from a human donor in good health (CMV status not recorded). Some clones in this sample may be carry-over from other donors' samples.

This clonotype was seen once. The CDR3 is CASSLNRGRTDTQYF. DNA of the CDR3: TGTGCCAGCAGTTTAAACAGGGGTCGCACAGATACGCAGTATTTT. This sequence joins TRBV11-2 and TRBJ2-3, with 7 nucleotides matching TRBD1. The CDR3 runs 15 residues. Germline-derived CDR1 and CDR2 are SGHAT and FQNNGV. The V and J ends lost 6 bases and 1 base, in that order; junction bases with no gene match: 7.

This clonotype turned up a few times. CDR3 nucleotide sequence: TGTGCCAGCAGCTTAGACCCCGCCAAAAACATTCAGTACTTC. Translating it yields CASSLDPAKNIQYF. The rearrangement links TRBV7-2 to TRBJ2-4; D gene uncertain. Trimming removed 1 base from V and 1 base from J, with 5 bases in between. CDR3 length equals 14 residues. Germline V lookup: CDR1 SGHTA, CDR2 FQGNSA.

This clonotype occurred many times. The V and J genes are TRBV7-2 and TRBJ2-7, with D unclear. Trimming pared 6 bases from V and 3 bases from J, leaving 6 bases between. Germline values: CDR1 SGHTA, CDR2 FQGNSA. The CDR3 length is 11 residues. The DNA for the CDR3 is TGTGCCAGCAGGCAAAACTACGAGCAGTACTTC. It codes for CASRQNYEQYF.

The rearrangement links TRBV20-1 to TRBJ2-7; D call uncertain. This CDR3 has 11 residues. Between the trimmed V and J ends, which lost 3 bases and 4 bases, there was a span of 7 bases. Germline lookup yields CDR1 DFQATT and CDR2 SNEGSKA (reference sequence). CDR3 protein: CSASDGYEQYF. Written as DNA, the CDR3 is TGCAGTGCTAGTGACGGTTACGAGCAGTACTTC.

This rearrangement joins TRBV10-3 to TRBJ1-1, with D perhaps matching TRBD1 (5 bases). Germline V gene data show CDR1 as ENHRY and CDR2 as SYGVKD. V was shortened by 7 bases and J by 1 base, with 16 bases between the two germline ends. The CDR3 spans 15 residues. The CDR3 here is CAINTPGPSNTEAFF. In DNA, the CDR3 is TGTGCCATCAACACGCCGGGACCGTCGAACACTGAAGCTTTCTTT.

The V gene is TRBV28, the J gene TRBJ1-1; D remains unclear. Germline values: CDR1 MDHEN, CDR2 SYDVKM. CDR3 length equals 13 residues. V lost 7 bases to trimming and J lost 5 bases, with 14 bases between them. CDR3 loop: CASTNTVGTEAFF. The CDR3 region has the DNA TGTGCCAGCACCAACACGGTGGGGACTGAAGCTTTCTTT.

This clonotype was seen repeatedly, ten times or more. The V gene is TRBV12-3 or TRBV12-4, the J gene TRBJ2-3; 9 bases are shared with TRBD1. The trim removed 6 bases at V and 5 bases at J, leaving 6 bases unmatched. This CDR3 spans 14 amino acids. CDR3 coding DNA: TGTGCCAGCAGGCTTGGGACAGGGCAAGATACGCAGTATTTT. Protein sequence: CASRLGTGQDTQYF.

This clonotype has more than one count but fewer than ten. The chain is built from TRBV3-1 and TRBJ2-3; perhaps TRBD1 as D (6 bases). The length of the CDR3 is 17 residues. Between the trimmed V and J ends, which lost 0 bases and 5 bases, there was a span of 18 bases. Germline V gives CDR1 LGHDT, CDR2 YNNKEL (reference sequence). CDR3 DNA: TGTGCCAGCAGCCAAGAGGGGGCTTGGGCTCGGGGAGATACGCAGTATTTT. Translation: CASSQEGAWARGDTQYF.

The chain links TRBV7-9 to TRBJ1-2; tentative D call: TRBD1 (5 bases). CDR1 SEHNR and CDR2 FQNEAQ come from the germline V gene (reference sequence). CDR3 size: 13 residues. V was cut by 4 bases and J by 4 bases, with 10 bases left in between. The CDR3 DNA reads as TGTGCCAGCAGCTCGGGGGAATTCTATGGCTACACCTTC. Encoded protein: CASSSGEFYGYTF.

V usage is TRBV2 and J usage is TRBJ1-2, with 7 bases fitting TRBD1. The V and J ends lost 6 bases and 7 bases, in that order; junction bases with no gene match: 8. CDR1 SNHLY and CDR2 FYNNEI come from the germline V gene. The CDR3 loop spans 13 amino acids. CDR3 loop: CASRPQGPVGYTF. CDR3 DNA sequence: TGTGCCAGCAGGCCACAGGGGCCTGTTGGCTACACCTTC.

The J gene is TRBJ1-5, the V gene TRBV3-1; D remains unclear. From germline, CDR1 is LGHDT and CDR2 YNNKEL (reference sequence). This CDR3 has 13 amino acids. V lost 0 bases and J lost 4, with 4 bases in between. The CDR3 sequence is CASSQDLNQPQHF. The CDR3 DNA follows: TGTGCCAGCAGCCAAGATTTGAATCAGCCCCAGCATTTT.

There are a few counts of this clonotype. This chain connects TRBV2 to TRBJ1-6; D gene uncertain. Germline V gene data show CDR1 as SNHLY and CDR2 as FYNNEI. The CDR3 runs to 18 residues. The germline V and J ends were trimmed by 2 bases and 0 bases, with 14 bases remaining between them. The CDR3 DNA sequence: TGTGCCAGCAGTGAAAGGGTATCTATGAGCTCCTATAATTCACCCCTCCACTTT. It codes for CASSERVSMSSYNSPLHF.

This clonotype was counted only a few times. This sequence joins TRBV7-9 and TRBJ2-1; the match to TRBD2 covers 15 bases. This CDR3 spans 20 amino acids. Germline V lookup: CDR1 SEHNR, CDR2 FQNEAQ (reference sequence). J gave up 0 bases and V 5 bases, and 11 bases lay outside the gene matches. The CDR3 region has the DNA TGTGCCAGCAGCGCCCCGGGACTAGCGGGGGGTCCTAGCTCCTACAATGAGCAGTTCTTC. Amino acid sequence: CASSAPGLAGGPSSYNEQFF.

This clonotype was picked up many times. The chain carries TRBV7-2 and TRBJ2-3, with TRBD1 as a possible D gene (5 bases). Germline CDR1 and CDR2: SGHTA and FQGNSA. CDR3 size: 13 residues. V lost 5 bases, J lost 6 bases, and 12 bases lay in between. The CDR3 coding sequence is TGTGCCAGCAGCATAAAGGGGTCGGATACGCAGTATTTT. It yields the protein CASSIKGSDTQYF.

This rearrangement joins TRBV4-2 to TRBJ1-5; D is perhaps TRBD1 (5 bases). Trimming shortened V by 0 bases and J by 3 bases, and 15 bases separated the two germline ends. The CDR3 is 17 amino acids. The germline CDR1 and CDR2 sequences are LGHNA and YNFKEQ. CDR3 loop: CASSQDAGGAANQPQHF. The CDR3 region has the DNA TGTGCCAGCAGCCAAGATGCGGGGGGAGCGGCCAATCAGCCCCAGCATTTT.

This chain uses TRBV18 with TRBJ1-4, with a tentative D call TRBD1 (6 bases). The CDR3 length is 14 residues. Trimming stripped 3 bases from V and 8 bases from J, with 13 bases between. Germline lookup yields CDR1 KGHSH and CDR2 LQKENI. CDR3 in amino acids: CASSPPGAGEKLFF. The CDR3 bases are TGTGCCAGCTCACCGCCGGGGGCAGGGGAAAAACTGTTTTTT.

For this clonotype: The junction does not match germline at one end; this may be a read error. The chain recombines TRBV7-2 with TRBJ1-2; 8 positions agree with TRBD1. The germline V gene encodes CDR1 SGHTA and CDR2 FQGNSA. The CDR3 length is 14 residues. CDR3 nucleotide sequence: TGTGCCAGCAGCCCTGGACAGGGTGGCTATGGCTTCACCTTC. Translating it yields CASSPGQGGYGFTF.

V gene TRBV10-3 combines with J gene TRBJ2-7; 11 bases align to TRBD2. Looked up from germline, CDR1 is ENHRY and CDR2 is SYGVKD. The ends lost 3 bases at V and 2 bases at J; junction bases unmatched: 3. The length of the CDR3 is 15 residues. The CDR3 reads CAISETSGGPYEQYF. The CDR3 DNA follows: TGTGCCATCAGTGAAACTAGCGGGGGACCCTACGAGCAGTACTTC.

This clonotype was seen many times. This chain joins TRBV2 and TRBJ1-1; D uncertain. The V end was cut by 5 bases, the J end by 4 bases, with 5 bases between. The CDR3 contains 11 residues. Germline CDR1 and CDR2: SNHLY and FYNNEI. CDR3 region: CASSFGTEAFF. The CDR3, as DNA: TGTGCCAGCAGTTTCGGCACTGAAGCTTTCTTT.

The genes are TRBV7-6 and TRBJ2-2, with 9 bases matching TRBD2. CDR1 and CDR2 from the germline V gene are SGHVS and FNYEAQ. The CDR3 is 14 amino acids. The J segment lost 5 bases and the V segment lost 10 bases, leaving 8 bases of the junction unmatched. In nucleotides, the CDR3 is TGTGCCATGGAAAGCGGGGGGAGTACCGGGGAGCTGTTTTTT. Protein sequence: CAMESGGSTGELFF.

CDR3: CASSLGRLQETQYF. The CDR3, as DNA: TGTGCCAGCAGTCTTGGACGCCTTCAAGAGACCCAGTACTTC. The chain is built from TRBV12-3 or TRBV12-4 and TRBJ2-5, with D hard to call. Trimming cost V 5 bases and J 2 bases, with 12 bases left between them. The CDR3 contains 14 residues.

This clonotype occurred many times. The rearrangement uses TRBV7-2 and TRBJ1-2, with TRBD1 matching over 11 bases. V was pared by 5 bases and J by 5 bases, with 4 bases of the junction left unmatched. CDR1 and CDR2 (germline): SGHTA, FQGNSA. This CDR3 comprises 14 residues. CDR3 region: CASSTGTGGYGYTF. The CDR3 nucleotides are TGTGCCAGCAGCACGGGGACAGGGGGATATGGCTACACCTTC. The variable domain in full, with the rest retrieved from reference TRBV7-2 and TRBJ1-2, is GAGVSQSPSNKVTEKGKDVELRCDPISGHTALYWYRQSLGQGLEFLIYFQGNSAPDKSGLPSDRFSAERTGGSVSTLTIQRTQQEDSAVYLCASSTGTGGYGYTFGSGTRLTVV.

This clonotype was picked up a small number of times. The chain recombines TRBV19 with TRBJ1-4; D possibly corresponds to TRBD1 (5 bases). V was cut by 5 bases and J by 14 bases, with 24 bases left in between. The CDR3 loop spans 15 amino acids. Germline CDR1 and CDR2: LNHDA and SQIVND (reference sequence). The CDR3 nucleotides are TGTGCCAGTAGTTCATCCACCCTCGGGACTTATTTGCTGTTTTTT. Protein product: CASSSSTLGTYLLFF.

This clonotype has a count of ten or more. The rearrangement links TRBV27 to TRBJ2-7; 9 bases fit TRBD1. The CDR3 runs 15 residues. V shed 4 bases and J 2 bases; nucleotides not matched to a gene: 6. The germline CDR1 and CDR2 sequences are MNHEY and SMNVEV (reference sequence). CDR3 region: CASSSPRQGAYEQYF. DNA for the CDR3: TGTGCCAGCAGTTCACCCCGACAGGGGGCCTACGAGCAGTACTTC.

This clonotype was detected many times. The CDR3 DNA follows: TGTGCCAGTAGTATGAAGGGGAACTATGGCTACACCTTC. This encodes CASSMKGNYGYTF. The rearrangement joins TRBV19 to TRBJ1-2, with D possibly being TRBD1 (5 bases). Trimming removed 3 bases from V and 2 bases from J, with 7 bases in between. Germline lookup yields CDR1 LNHDA and CDR2 SQIVND (reference sequence). This CDR3 contains 13 residues.

The chain links TRBV7-2 to TRBJ1-1, with D perhaps TRBD1 (5 bases). With 4 bases removed from V and 7 bases from J, the gap between germline ends came to 7 bases. The CDR3 is 11 amino acids. Germline CDR1 reads SGHTA; CDR2 reads FQGNSA. For the CDR3, the DNA is TGTGCCAGCAGCTCGGGGGTTGAAGCTTTCTTT. This encodes CASSSGVEAFF.